The source of this T cell receptor beta chain is a study of graft-versus-host responses after intestinal transplantation. The CDR3 has 13 residues. Germline V gene sequence: CDR1 SNHLY, CDR2 FYNNEI. V was clipped by 10 bases and J by 8 bases; unmatched bases: 12. Profiled with immunoSEQ multiplex PCR; TCRdb holds only in-frame clones, not every one. The sample has under 100,000 clones; over 75% are singletons. This chain joins TRBV2 and TRBJ1-2; the match to TRBD1 covers 8 bases. The receptor was isolated from a human patient who received an intestinal transplant, so some T cells may come from the graft donor. The source material was PBMCs, sampled around 450 days after intestinal transplant. The CDR3 loop is CATSVLDRDGYTF. The CDR3 region has the DNA TGTGCCACCAGCGTTTTGGACAGGGACGGCTACACCTTC.